These 25 T cell receptor beta chains came from one sample sequenced in a study of blood T cell repertoires in COVID-19. The table came from immunoSEQ multiplex PCR; TCRdb's copy has only in-frame clones and leaves some out. The sample contains roughly 260,000 clones, 75% to 95% of which appear only once. The specimen sequenced was peripheral blood. These receptors were taken from a person under 35 with COVID-19, enrolled during active disease.

This clone was observed once. The rearrangement joins TRBV5-5 to TRBJ2-3, with a possible D match to TRBD1 (6 bases). Germline-derived CDR1 and CDR2 are SGHKS and YYEKEE (reference sequence). Trimming removed 5 bases at V and 4 bases at J, with 17 bases between. The CDR3 has 15 residues. The CDR3 loop is CASSPAGTLADTQYF. CDR3 DNA: TGTGCCAGCAGTCCTGCTGGGACATTGGCAGATACGCAGTATTTT.

The chain links TRBV5-6 to TRBJ2-1; 9 bases are shared with TRBD2. V gave up 4 bases and J gave up 4 bases; unmatched junction bases: 12. Looked up from germline, CDR1 is SGHDT and CDR2 is YYEEEE. There are 17 residues in the CDR3. The CDR3 reads CASSPPPPSGTYNEQFF. The DNA of the CDR3 is TGTGCCAGCAGCCCCCCTCCGCCTAGCGGGACTTACAATGAGCAGTTCTTC.

This clone appeared a single time. The chain couples TRBV19 to TRBJ1-5, with TRBD1 matching over 7 bases. Trimming cost V 5 bases and J 5 bases; bases outside gene matches: 6. The CDR3 consists of 14 residues. CDR1 is LNHDA, CDR2 SQIVND, per germline (reference sequence). The CDR3 sequence: CASSPGTADQPQHF. For the CDR3, the DNA is TGTGCCAGTAGTCCCGGGACAGCCGATCAGCCCCAGCATTTT.

This rearrangement joins TRBV27 to TRBJ2-5; 14 bases agree with TRBD2. This CDR3 has 16 residues. Germline V gene data show CDR1 as MNHEY and CDR2 as SMNVEV (reference sequence). V was clipped by 6 bases and J by 5 bases; unmatched bases: 8. This CDR3 is CASSGTSGRGGETQYF. CDR3 DNA sequence: TGTGCCAGCAGCGGGACTAGCGGGAGAGGGGGGGAGACCCAGTACTTC.

J is TRBJ2-2 and V is TRBV19; D is possibly TRBD2 (6 bases). Deletions cut 3 bases from V and 5 bases from J, with 7 bases between. Germline loops: CDR1 LNHDA, CDR2 SQIVND (reference sequence). CDR3 size: 13 residues. The CDR3: CASSIAGTGELFF. CDR3 in DNA: TGTGCCAGTAGTATTGCGGGGACCGGGGAGCTGTTTTTT.

The chain carries TRBV29-1 and TRBJ2-3, with TRBD2 matching over 12 bases. V was pared by 6 bases and J by 0 bases, with 1 base of the junction left unmatched. Germline values: CDR1 SQVTM, CDR2 ANQGSEA. The CDR3 consists of 14 residues. CDR3 residues: CSVGTSGSTDTQYF. CDR3 DNA: TGCAGCGTGGGGACTAGCGGGAGCACAGATACGCAGTATTTT.

The chain carries TRBV19 and TRBJ2-1; D possibly corresponds to TRBD1 (5 bases). V was cut by 5 bases and J by 7 bases, with 9 bases left in between. In germline, CDR1 is LNHDA, CDR2 SQIVND (reference sequence). The CDR3 spans 12 residues. CDR3 amino acids: CASSQGLNEQFF. For the CDR3, the DNA is TGTGCCAGTAGTCAGGGATTGAATGAGCAGTTCTTC.

In DNA, the CDR3 is TGCAGCGCGCGAACCGGGACTAGCGGGAGTAGCGAGCAGTTCTTC. Its protein is CSARTGTSGSSEQFF. The chain uses TRBV29-1 and TRBJ2-1, with 14 bases fitting TRBD2. CDR1 and CDR2 from the germline V gene are SQVTM and ANQGSEA. The CDR3 is 15 amino acids. The ends lost 7 bases at V and 10 bases at J; junction bases unmatched: 12.

V usage is TRBV9 and J usage is TRBJ1-2, with 8 positions matching TRBD1. The germline V gene has CDR1 SGDLS and CDR2 YYNGEE. The CDR3 covers 17 residues. V lost 0 bases, J lost 6 bases, and 13 bases stayed unmatched. CDR3 in amino acids: CASSVDRGSGRVDGYTF. The CDR3 DNA reads TGTGCCAGCAGCGTAGACAGGGGGTCCGGTAGGGTTGATGGCTACACCTTC.

The chain carries TRBV11-2 and TRBJ2-7; 9 bases are a match to TRBD2. The CDR3 is 16 residues long. The J segment lost 3 bases and the V segment lost 1 base, leaving 7 bases of the junction unmatched. CDR1 is SGHAT and CDR2 is FQNNGV in the germline V gene. The CDR3 bases are TGTGCCAGCAGCTTAGGATCGAGTAGCGGGAGCTACGAGCAGTACTTC. This sequence encodes CASSLGSSSGSYEQYF. Variable domain in full (rest from reference TRBV11-2 and TRBJ2-7): EAGVAQSPRYKIIEKRQSVAFWCNPISGHATLYWYQQILGQGPKLLIQFQNNGVVDDSQLPKDRFSAERLKGVDSTLKIQPAKLEDSAVYLCASSLGSSSGSYEQYFGPGTRLTVT.

This chain uses TRBV6-2 or TRBV6-3 with TRBJ2-2; D is ambiguous. CDR1 is MNHEY, CDR2 SVGEGT, per germline. This CDR3 has 15 residues. V was shortened by 2 bases and J by 0 bases, with 7 bases between the two germline ends. In nucleotides, the CDR3 is TGTGCCAGCAGTTACCTACCAACGAACACCGGGGAGCTGTTTTTT. It encodes CASSYLPTNTGELFF.

The V gene is TRBV6-1, the J gene TRBJ2-3; 7 bases agree with TRBD1. The ends lost 0 bases at V and 4 bases at J; junction bases unmatched: 1. Germline V gene sequence: CDR1 MNHNS, CDR2 SASEGT. The CDR3 totals 14 residues. CDR3 amino acids: CASSEAQGADTQYF. CDR3 DNA: TGTGCCAGCAGTGAAGCGCAGGGGGCAGATACGCAGTATTTT.

V usage is TRBV6-5 and J usage is TRBJ2-2, with 11 nucleotides matching TRBD1. V was pared by 6 bases and J by 6 bases, with 6 bases of the junction left unmatched. This CDR3 comprises 15 residues. Germline V CDR1 and CDR2: MNHEY, SVGAGI. The CDR3, as DNA: TGTGCCAGCAGGGGGCGGACAGGGGGCCCCGGGGAGCTGTTTTTT. Translated: CASRGRTGGPGELFF.

This chain links TRBV14 with TRBJ2-1; TRBD2 is a possible D gene (6 bases). CDR1 SGHDN and CDR2 FVKESK come from the germline V gene. Trimming pared 1 base from V and 2 bases from J, leaving 12 bases between. CDR3 length: 16 amino acids. The CDR3 sequence: CASSQGGDFTYNEQFF. DNA of the CDR3: TGTGCCAGCAGCCAAGGGGGGGACTTCACCTACAATGAGCAGTTCTTC.

The CDR3 DNA sequence: TGTGCCACCAGTGGGCTAGCGCGGAATGAGCAGTTCTTC. It translates to CATSGLARNEQFF. The chain joins TRBV24-1 to TRBJ2-1; D is possibly TRBD2 (6 bases). The CDR3 runs to 13 residues. Germline CDR1 reads KGHDR; CDR2 reads SFDVKD. Trimming left V 5 bases short and J 7 bases short, with 11 bases between.

J is TRBJ2-7 and V is TRBV29-1; D remains ambiguous. Per germline, CDR1 SQVTM and CDR2 ANQGSEA. V lost 5 bases, J lost 1 base, and 9 bases lay in between. CDR3 size: 12 residues. The CDR3 protein is CSVTSQSYEQYF. CDR3 nucleotides: TGCAGCGTTACAAGTCAATCCTACGAGCAGTACTTC.

The CDR3 DNA is TGTGCCAGCATCAGCCGAAAGACACTCCTACAAGGCGCGAACACCGGGGAGCTGTTTTTT. As protein: CASISRKTLLQGANTGELFF. The V and J genes are TRBV28 and TRBJ2-2; D is uncertain. Germline CDR1 is MDHEN and CDR2 is SYDVKM. The CDR3 contains 20 residues. V shed 7 bases and J shed 0 bases, with 27 bases lying between them.

The rearrangement joins TRBV5-1 to TRBJ2-2, with 7 bases identical to TRBD1. The germline V gene encodes CDR1 SGHRS and CDR2 YFSETQ. The CDR3 contains 17 residues. The junction had 14 bases not matched to a gene; V was cut back by 6 bases and J by 3 bases. CDR3 in amino acids: CASTRQGAHRDTGELFF. CDR3 sequence (DNA): TGCGCCAGCACGAGACAGGGTGCTCACCGGGACACCGGGGAGCTGTTTTTT.

The V gene is TRBV2, the J gene TRBJ2-2, with D perhaps matching TRBD2 (7 bases). CDR1 and CDR2 (germline): SNHLY, FYNNEI. V dropped 8 bases and J dropped 1 base, with 23 bases sitting between them. The CDR3 runs 18 residues. The CDR3 bases are TGTGCCAGCGGGGGGGCCGGCTCGTGGGTGGGGAACACCGGGGAGCTGTTTTTT. Residues: CASGGAGSWVGNTGELFF.

The chain recombines TRBV9 with TRBJ1-2; D possibly corresponds to TRBD1 (5 bases). Germline V gene data show CDR1 as SGDLS and CDR2 as YYNGEE. The CDR3 covers 16 residues. Trimming stripped 0 bases from V and 0 bases from J, with 12 bases between. The CDR3 sequence: CASSVGQTTSNYGYTF. The DNA for the CDR3 is TGTGCCAGCAGCGTAGGACAGACAACCTCTAACTATGGCTACACCTTC.

J is TRBJ2-5 and V is TRBV12-3 or TRBV12-4, with D hard to call. Between the trimmed V and J ends, which lost 3 bases and 1 base, there was a span of 6 bases. The CDR3 covers 13 residues. DNA of the CDR3: TGTGCCAGCAGTTTTTCGCGCCAAGAGACCCAGTACTTC. It encodes CASSFSRQETQYF.

The chain has TRBV4-1 and TRBJ1-2, with 7 nucleotides matching TRBD1. J was trimmed by 4 bases and V by 1 base; bases with no gene match: 6. The germline V gene encodes CDR1 MGHRA and CDR2 YSYEKL. This CDR3 comprises 15 residues. The CDR3 region is CASSQGTGLGYGYTF. CDR3 DNA sequence: TGCGCCAGCAGCCAAGGGACAGGTCTCGGCTATGGCTACACCTTC.

J is TRBJ1-3 and V is TRBV5-4, with D possibly TRBD1 on 5 matching bases. The CDR3 is made up of 15 amino acids. CDR1 and CDR2 (germline): SGHNT, YYREEE (reference sequence). Trimming took off 1 base at V and 2 bases at J, with 10 bases between the two ends. CDR3 protein: CASSLQGGPGNTIYF. The CDR3 DNA reads TGTGCCAGCAGCTTGCAGGGAGGGCCTGGAAACACCATATATTTT.

The chain carries TRBV7-2 and TRBJ2-4; D may be TRBD1 (5 bases). Per the germline V gene, CDR1 is SGHTA and CDR2 is FQGNSA. CDR3 length: 13 residues. With 8 bases removed from V and 7 bases from J, the gap between germline ends came to 15 bases. This chain's CDR3 is CASSQGVLNIQYF. In DNA, the CDR3 is TGTGCCAGCTCGCAGGGCGTCCTGAACATTCAGTACTTC.

The J gene is TRBJ2-1, the V gene TRBV28; 10 bases agree with TRBD2. The germline CDR1 and CDR2 sequences are MDHEN and SYDVKM. CDR3 length: 16 residues. V lost 6 bases to trimming and J lost 8 bases; unmatched junction nucleotides: 13. CDR3 in DNA: TGTGCCAGCAGCCCCGCCCTAGCGGGAGAGGTCGATGAGCAGTTCTTC. Amino acid sequence: CASSPALAGEVDEQFF. Looking up the rest from reference TRBV28 and TRBJ2-1 gives the full variable domain: DVKVTQSSRYLVKRTGEKVFLECVQDMDHENMFWYRQDPGLGLRLIYFSYDVKMKEKGDIPEGYSVSREKKERFSLILESASTNQTSMYLCASSPALAGEVDEQFFGPGTRLTVL.